Reported below is one TCR beta chain. Its antigen is currently unknown. TCRdb independently ran MiXCR on the reads; one entry per CDR3 protein. The table shows roughly 640,000 distinct CDR3 sequences, with 20% to 25% occurring only once. This entry is derived from a study of T cell repertoires in cytomegalovirus infection. Study at large: Public TCR beta signature analysis indicated the presence of both CMV infection and matching HLA type. The study, taken as a whole, reports: Carriers of CMV and the relevant HLA type were discriminated by public TCR beta frequency.

The CDR3 contains 16 residues. Trimming took 0 bases from V and 6 from J; bases not matched to a gene: 5. Germline assignment: CDR1 MNHEY and CDR2 SVGEGT. The chain has TRBV6-2 or TRBV6-3 and TRBJ2-1, with TRBD1 identical over 10 bases. The sequencing sample was made of CD8+ T cells from PBMCs. The sequence derives from a human donor in good health (CMV status not recorded). Some clones in this sample may be carry-over from other donors' samples. CDR3 amino acids: CASSYSQGQGFNEQFF. DNA for the CDR3: TGTGCCAGCAGTTACTCGCAGGGACAGGGGTTCAATGAGCAGTTCTTC.